This is a list of T cell receptor beta chains from one sample in a study of blood T cell repertoires in COVID-19. TCRdb's copy holds only in-frame clones and misses some; the assay was immunoSEQ multiplex PCR. This sample has 400,000 to 550,000 clones, with around 88% found just once. Sequences were obtained from peripheral blood. Receptors originate from a woman younger than 45 with acute or convalescent COVID-19. The CDR3 runs from the conserved cysteine through the conserved F or W. The order of the fields is clone size, D gene, J gene, V gene, CDR3 protein, CDR3 DNA. A D gene is named only where the DNA matches it firmly. Where a row states a size, it is once, few, many or the class of an expanded clone; other rows omit it.

size: NA; D: TRBD2; J: TRBJ2-3; V: TRBV19; CDR3: CASEGAGGPHTQYF; DNA: TGTGCCAGTGAGGGAGCGGGGGGGCCCCATACGCAGTATTTT
size: NA; D: TRBD1; J: TRBJ2-1; V: TRBV19; CDR3: CASSIGQGGYYNEQFF; DNA: TGTGCCAGTAGTATAGGACAGGGTGGATATTACAATGAGCAGTTCTTC
size: once; D: NA; J: TRBJ2-1; V: TRBV7-8; CDR3: CASSRGPLMGDEQFF; DNA: TGTGCCAGCAGCCGGGGCCCCCTGATGGGCGATGAGCAGTTCTTC
size: NA; D: TRBD1; J: TRBJ1-1; V: TRBV18; CDR3: CASSPRGRNEAFF; DNA: TGTGCCAGCTCACCAAGGGGGCGCAACGAAGCTTTCTTT
size: NA; D: NA; J: TRBJ1-1; V: TRBV29-1; CDR3: CSVSGVTEAFF; DNA: TGCAGCGTCTCAGGGGTCACTGAAGCTTTCTTT
size: NA; D: NA; J: TRBJ2-7; V: TRBV4-1; CDR3: CASSQGILVFEQYF; DNA: TGCGCCAGCAGCCAAGGGATCCTAGTTTTCGAGCAGTACTTC
size: NA; D: NA; J: TRBJ2-7; V: TRBV6-4; CDR3: CASSDSGGHSGLTYEQYF; DNA: TGTGCCAGCAGTGACTCGGGTGGACACTCAGGTCTAACCTACGAGCAGTACTTC
size: NA; D: NA; J: TRBJ1-3; V: TRBV6-5; CDR3: CASSYHRSSGNTIYF; DNA: TGTGCCAGCAGTTACCACAGGAGCTCTGGAAACACCATATATTTT
size: NA; D: NA; J: TRBJ2-7; V: TRBV5-1; CDR3: CASKSSAYEQYF; DNA: TGCGCCAGCAAAAGTTCGGCCTACGAGCAGTACTTC
size: NA; D: TRBD1; J: TRBJ2-7; V: TRBV4-1; CDR3: CASSREGTAAYEQYF; DNA: TGCGCCAGCAGCCGCGAGGGGACAGCTGCCTACGAGCAGTACTTC
size: NA; D: NA; J: TRBJ2-7; V: TRBV27; CDR3: CASSLRGLGGYEQYF; DNA: TGTGCCAGCAGTTTAAGGGGGCTAGGGGGGTACGAGCAGTACTTC
size: NA; D: TRBD1; J: TRBJ2-2; V: TRBV27; CDR3: CASSPQRWGRGRGTGELFF; DNA: TGTGCCAGCAGTCCCCAGCGGTGGGGTAGGGGGCGAGGCACCGGGGAGCTGTTTTTT
size: few; D: NA; J: TRBJ1-1; V: TRBV25-1; CDR3: CASSDRENTEAFF; DNA: TGTGCCAGCAGTGACCGGGAGAACACTGAAGCTTTCTTT
size: NA; D: NA; J: TRBJ1-1; V: TRBV7-6; CDR3: CASSLGYSTEAFF; DNA: TGTGCCAGCAGCTTAGGATATAGCACTGAAGCTTTCTTT
size: NA; D: NA; J: TRBJ1-5; V: TRBV4-1; CDR3: CASSQDITEGGPQHF; DNA: TGCGCCAGCAGCCAAGATATCACCGAGGGCGGGCCCCAGCATTTT
size: once; D: TRBD1; J: TRBJ1-1; V: TRBV5-1; CDR3: CASSLGGTATEAFF; DNA: TGCGCCAGCAGCTTGGGTGGGACAGCAACTGAAGCTTTCTTT
size: NA; D: TRBD1; J: TRBJ1-1; V: TRBV12-5; CDR3: CASGLGYANGQGDTEAFF; DNA: TGTGCTAGTGGTTTGGGCTATGCGAATGGACAGGGGGACACTGAAGCTTTCTTT
size: NA; D: TRBD1; J: TRBJ2-7; V: TRBV7-8; CDR3: CASSLRSGGTGAYEQYF; DNA: TGTGCCAGCAGCTTAAGGTCTGGCGGGACAGGGGCCTACGAGCAGTACTTC
size: NA; D: NA; J: TRBJ2-5; V: TRBV14; CDR3: CASSGGVWETQYF; DNA: TGTGCCAGCTCAGGAGGGGTTTGGGAGACCCAGTACTTC
size: NA; D: TRBD1; J: TRBJ2-2; V: TRBV11-2; CDR3: CASSLGLGQGIGELFF; DNA: TGTGCCAGCAGCTTAGGTCTAGGACAGGGTATCGGGGAGCTGTTTTTT
size: NA; D: NA; J: TRBJ1-5; V: TRBV6-6; CDR3: CASSSGLIINQPQHF; DNA: TGTGCCAGCAGTTCGGGACTCATAATAAATCAGCCCCAGCATTTT
size: NA; D: TRBD1; J: TRBJ2-7; V: TRBV2; CDR3: CASRPGPGGYEQYF; DNA: TGTGCCAGCAGGCCGGGACCAGGGGGTTACGAGCAGTACTTC
size: once; D: TRBD1; J: TRBJ2-5; V: TRBV2; CDR3: CASSGGGQGEETQYF; DNA: TGTGCCAGCAGTGGGGGAGGACAGGGAGAAGAGACCCAGTACTTC
size: once; D: NA; J: TRBJ1-2; V: TRBV2; CDR3: CASSETGTYGYTF; DNA: TGTGCCAGCAGTGAGACCGGGACATATGGCTACACCTTC
size: NA; D: NA; J: TRBJ2-6; V: TRBV3-1/TRBV3-2; CDR3: CASSSLSSGANVLTF; DNA: TGTGCCAGCAGCTCTCTGAGCTCTGGGGCCAACGTCCTGACTTTC
size: NA; D: NA; J: TRBJ2-3; V: TRBV10-1; CDR3: CASSVPGGTQYF; DNA: TGCGCCAGCAGTGTACCTGGGGGCACGCAGTATTTT
size: NA; D: NA; J: TRBJ1-2; V: TRBV10-3; CDR3: CAISEDRHGYTF; DNA: TGTGCCATCAGTGAAGACAGACATGGCTACACCTTC
size: NA; D: NA; J: TRBJ2-3; V: TRBV19; CDR3: CGGGAEVADTQYF; DNA: TGTGGTGGGGGGGCCGAAGTGGCAGATACGCAGTATTTT
size: NA; D: NA; J: TRBJ1-2; V: TRBV5-6; CDR3: CASSSLGRDGYTF; DNA: TGTGCCAGCAGCTCGTTGGGCAGGGATGGCTACACCTTC
size: NA; D: TRBD1; J: TRBJ1-4; V: TRBV3-1/TRBV3-2; CDR3: CASSQVGTGNEKLFF; DNA: TGTGCCAGCAGCCAAGTGGGGACAGGGAATGAAAAACTGTTTTTT
size: NA; D: TRBD1; J: TRBJ2-3; V: TRBV29-1; CDR3: CSVEDFYRGRPDTQYF; DNA: TGCAGCGTTGAAGATTTTTACAGGGGGCGCCCAGATACGCAGTATTTT
size: NA; D: TRBD2; J: TRBJ2-3; V: TRBV7-9; CDR3: CASSLAGAGDTQYF; DNA: TGTGCCAGCAGCCTAGCGGGGGCGGGAGATACGCAGTATTTT
size: NA; D: NA; J: TRBJ1-6; V: TRBV4-1; CDR3: CASSQVDGMVNSPLHF; DNA: TGCGCCAGCAGCCAAGTTGACGGGATGGTTAATTCACCCCTCCACTTT
size: NA; D: TRBD1; J: TRBJ2-3; V: TRBV28; CDR3: CASSSPGQAPDTQYF; DNA: TGTGCCAGCAGTTCACCGGGACAGGCTCCAGATACGCAGTATTTT
size: once; D: TRBD1; J: TRBJ1-1; V: TRBV30; CDR3: CAWSRQGWDTEAFF; DNA: TGTGCCTGGAGTCGACAGGGTTGGGACACTGAAGCTTTCTTT
size: NA; D: NA; J: TRBJ1-3; V: TRBV5-4; CDR3: CASSPPGNTIYF; DNA: TGTGCCAGCAGCCCTCCTGGAAACACCATATATTTT
size: NA; D: NA; J: TRBJ2-7; V: TRBV18; CDR3: CASSWVEQGRYEQYF; DNA: TGTGCCAGCTCATGGGTCGAACAGGGACGCTACGAGCAGTACTTC
size: once; D: TRBD1; J: TRBJ2-5; V: TRBV9; CDR3: CASSATGTARWETQYF; DNA: TGTGCCAGCAGCGCAACCGGGACAGCTCGATGGGAGACCCAGTACTTC
size: NA; D: NA; J: TRBJ1-2; V: TRBV4-1; CDR3: CASSQERQYKNYGYTF; DNA: TGCGCCAGCAGCCAAGAGCGGCAGTATAAAAACTATGGCTACACCTTC
size: NA; D: TRBD1; J: TRBJ2-7; V: TRBV5-8; CDR3: CASSPRTGGYEQYF; DNA: TGTGCCAGCAGCCCAAGGACAGGGGGCTACGAGCAGTACTTC
size: NA; D: NA; J: TRBJ1-5; V: TRBV28; CDR3: CASSLRRFGNQPQHF; DNA: TGTGCCAGCAGCCTCAGGAGGTTTGGCAATCAGCCCCAGCATTTT
size: NA; D: NA; J: TRBJ1-4; V: TRBV7-9; CDR3: CASSPGTADEKLFF; DNA: TGTGCCAGCAGCCCCGGGACTGCCGATGAAAAACTGTTTTTT
size: NA; D: TRBD1; J: TRBJ1-1; V: TRBV5-1; CDR3: CASSQATGGYYQAFF; DNA: TGCGCCAGCAGCCAAGCGACAGGGGGCTATTACCAGGCTTTCTTT
size: NA; D: NA; J: TRBJ2-2; V: TRBV19; CDR3: CASNNGGQGGAWAGELFF; DNA: TGTGCCAGTAATAACGGAGGGCAGGGCGGGGCGTGGGCCGGGGAGCTGTTTTTT